The next 4 T cell receptor beta chains were all read from a single sample in a study of T cell changes during pregnancy in multiple sclerosis (dated by TCRdb to the late 2010s). Library preparation employed the immunoSEQ multiplex PCR assay. The table was pulled from immuneACCESS by TCRdb, which kept in-frame rearrangements only. Such tables lose some clones; where checked, under half of the loss comes from unresolved V genes, and the rest has no known cause. For this sample there are approximately 50,000 clones; about nine tenths appear just once. Roughly 0.6% of the sample comes from the top ten. Sequenced here: CD4+ T cells from peripheral blood mononuclear cells, sampled after pregnancy. Every receptor here comes from a female donor in good health, enrolled as a control in a pregnancy study.

The V gene is TRBV18, the J gene TRBJ1-1, with 11 bases identical to TRBD1. The CDR3 contains 17 residues. After removal of 3 bases from V and 1 base from J, the junction contained 7 bases not matched to a gene. Germline CDR1 and CDR2: KGHSH and LQKENI. CDR3 in amino acids: CASSPLPGQGENTEAFF. For the CDR3, the DNA is TGTGCCAGCTCACCTCTTCCGGGACAGGGGGAGAACACTGAAGCTTTCTTT.

The V gene is TRBV6-5, the J gene TRBJ2-3; D is perhaps TRBD1 (6 bases). CDR3 length equals 15 residues. Germline CDR1 reads MNHEY; CDR2 reads SVGAGI. V dropped 2 bases and J dropped 2 bases, with 11 bases sitting between them. CDR3 amino acids: CASSYTGHNTDTQYF. CDR3 bases: TGTGCCAGCAGTTACACGGGACACAACACAGATACGCAGTATTTT.

The rearrangement joins TRBV2 to TRBJ2-4; a weak D match, TRBD1 (5 bases). The CDR3 contains 16 residues. V lost 8 bases, J lost 2 bases, and 19 bases lay in between. Per germline, CDR1 SNHLY and CDR2 FYNNEI. The CDR3 sequence is CASVTGTTLSKNIQYF. For the CDR3, the DNA is TGTGCCAGCGTCACAGGAACGACTCTTTCCAAAAACATTCAGTACTTC.

The V and J genes are TRBV29-1 and TRBJ2-7; D is unresolved. The V gene's germline CDR1 is SQVTM and CDR2 ANQGSEA. V was clipped by 0 bases and J by 3 bases, with 6 bases between them. This CDR3 spans 12 amino acids. CDR3 sequence reads: CSVEEGRYEQYF. The CDR3 bases are TGCAGCGTTGAAGAGGGCCGCTACGAGCAGTACTTC.